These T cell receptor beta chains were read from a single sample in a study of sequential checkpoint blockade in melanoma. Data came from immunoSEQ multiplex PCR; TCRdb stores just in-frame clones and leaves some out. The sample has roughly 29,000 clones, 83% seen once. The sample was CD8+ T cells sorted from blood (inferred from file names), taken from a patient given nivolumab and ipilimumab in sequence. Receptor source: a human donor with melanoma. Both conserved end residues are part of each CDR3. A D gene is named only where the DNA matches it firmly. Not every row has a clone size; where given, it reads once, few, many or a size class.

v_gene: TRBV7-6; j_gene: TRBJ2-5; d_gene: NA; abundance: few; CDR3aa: CASTLNPQETQYF; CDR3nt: TGTGCCAGCACCCTAAACCCCCAAGAGACCCAGTACTTC
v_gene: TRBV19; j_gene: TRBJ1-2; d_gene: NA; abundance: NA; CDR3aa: CASSVINYGYTF; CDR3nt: TGTGCCAGTAGTGTTATTAACTATGGCTACACCTTC
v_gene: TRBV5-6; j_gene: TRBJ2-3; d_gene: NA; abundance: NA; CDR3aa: CASSLVTSRADTQYF; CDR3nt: TGTGCCAGCAGCTTGGTTACTAGCAGGGCAGATACGCAGTATTTT
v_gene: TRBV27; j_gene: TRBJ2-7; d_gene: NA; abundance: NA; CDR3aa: CASSPAGTTYEQYF; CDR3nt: TGTGCCAGCAGCCCGGCCGGGACAACCTACGAGCAGTACTTC
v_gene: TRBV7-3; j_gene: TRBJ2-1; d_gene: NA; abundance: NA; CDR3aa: CASSSGISYNEQFF; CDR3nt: TGTGCCAGCAGCTCCGGGATCTCCTACAATGAGCAGTTCTTC
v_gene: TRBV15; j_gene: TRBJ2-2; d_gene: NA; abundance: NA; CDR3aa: CATSTKPNTGELFF; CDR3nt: TGTGCCACCAGCACGAAGCCCAACACCGGGGAGCTGTTTTTT
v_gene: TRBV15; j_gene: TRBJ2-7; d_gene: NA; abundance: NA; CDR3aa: CATSRDRGSSYEQYF; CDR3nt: TGTGCCACCAGCAGGGATAGGGGGAGCTCCTACGAGCAGTACTTC
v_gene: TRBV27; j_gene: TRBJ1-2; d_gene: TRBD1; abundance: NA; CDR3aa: CASSLFGGQGYGYTF; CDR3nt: TGTGCCAGCAGTTTATTTGGGGGACAGGGCTATGGCTACACCTTC
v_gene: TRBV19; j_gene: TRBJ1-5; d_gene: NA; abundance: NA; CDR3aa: CASKLGGGPQHF; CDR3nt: TGTGCCAGTAAGCTTGGGGGGGGGCCCCAGCATTTT
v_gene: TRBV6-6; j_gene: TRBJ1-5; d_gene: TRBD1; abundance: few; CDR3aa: CASRDRGSGSNQPQHF; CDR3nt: TGTGCCAGCAGGGACAGGGGGTCAGGAAGCAATCAGCCCCAGCATTTT
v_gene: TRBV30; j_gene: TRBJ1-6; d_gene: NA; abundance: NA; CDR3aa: CAWSMGASPLHF; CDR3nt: TGTGCCTGGAGTATGGGAGCATCACCCCTCCACTTT
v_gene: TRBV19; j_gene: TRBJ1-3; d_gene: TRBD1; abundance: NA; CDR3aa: CASSFGTGGPGNTIYF; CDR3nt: TGTGCCAGTAGTTTCGGGACAGGGGGCCCTGGAAACACCATATATTTT
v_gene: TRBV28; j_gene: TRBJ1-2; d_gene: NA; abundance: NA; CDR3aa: CASSRTLVFGYTF; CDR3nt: TGTGCCAGCAGTCGGACACTTGTGTTTGGCTACACCTTC
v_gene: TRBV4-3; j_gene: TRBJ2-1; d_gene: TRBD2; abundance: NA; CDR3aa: CASSQTAASGSAYNEQFF; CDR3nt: TGCGCCAGCAGCCAAACCGCGGCTAGCGGGTCAGCCTACAATGAGCAGTTCTTC
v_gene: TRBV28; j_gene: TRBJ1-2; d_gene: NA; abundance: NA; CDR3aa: CASSDAAGYYGYTF; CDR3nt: TGTGCCAGCAGTGACGCCGCAGGGTACTATGGCTACACCTTC
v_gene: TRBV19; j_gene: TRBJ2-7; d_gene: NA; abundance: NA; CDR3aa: CASSVSADEQYF; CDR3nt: TGTGCCAGTAGTGTCTCAGCGGACGAGCAGTACTTC
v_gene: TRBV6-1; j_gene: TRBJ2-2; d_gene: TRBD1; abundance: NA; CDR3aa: CASRGRDRETGELFF; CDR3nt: TGTGCCAGCAGAGGTAGGGACAGGGAGACCGGGGAGCTGTTTTTT
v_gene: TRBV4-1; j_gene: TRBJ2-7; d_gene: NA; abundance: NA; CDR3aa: CASSQGAAVSYEQYF; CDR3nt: TGCGCCAGCAGCCAAGGAGCAGCGGTTTCCTACGAGCAGTACTTC
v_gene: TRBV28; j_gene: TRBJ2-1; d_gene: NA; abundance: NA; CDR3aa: CASSLNPLVNEQFF; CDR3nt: TGTGCCAGCAGTTTAAACCCACTAGTGAATGAGCAGTTCTTC
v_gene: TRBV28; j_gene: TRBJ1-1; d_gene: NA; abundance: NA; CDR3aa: CASSLEDTEAFF; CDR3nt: TGTGCCAGCAGTTTAGAGGACACTGAAGCTTTCTTT
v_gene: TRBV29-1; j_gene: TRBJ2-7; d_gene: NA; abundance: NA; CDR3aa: CSVEVSGTPAYEQYF; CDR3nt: TGCAGCGTTGAAGTCTCCGGGACACCCGCCTACGAGCAGTACTTC
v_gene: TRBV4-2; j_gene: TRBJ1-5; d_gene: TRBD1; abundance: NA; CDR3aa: CASSQRSRQGAPSNQPQHF; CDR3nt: TGTGCCAGCAGCCAAAGGTCCCGACAGGGGGCCCCTAGCAATCAGCCCCAGCATTTT
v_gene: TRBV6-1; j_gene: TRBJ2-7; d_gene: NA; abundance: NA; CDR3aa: CASSEEQYSYEQYF; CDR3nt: TGTGCCAGCAGTGAAGAACAGTATTCCTACGAGCAGTACTTC
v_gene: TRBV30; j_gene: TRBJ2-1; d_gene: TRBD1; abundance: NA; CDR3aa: CAWSATGGDEQFF; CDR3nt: TGTGCCTGGAGCGCCACAGGGGGCGATGAGCAGTTCTTC
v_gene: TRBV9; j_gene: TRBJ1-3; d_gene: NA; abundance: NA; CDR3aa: CASSSTTGLSGNTIYF; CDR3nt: TGTGCCAGCAGCTCCACTACAGGGCTATCTGGAAACACCATATATTTT
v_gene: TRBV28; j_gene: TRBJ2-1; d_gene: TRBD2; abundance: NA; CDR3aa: CASSLVASGDNEQFF; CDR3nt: TGTGCCAGCAGTTTAGTTGCTAGCGGGGACAATGAGCAGTTCTTC
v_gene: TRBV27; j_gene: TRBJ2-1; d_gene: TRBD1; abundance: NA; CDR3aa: CASSFGTGIRNEQFF; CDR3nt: TGTGCCAGCAGTTTCGGGACAGGTATACGAAATGAGCAGTTCTTC
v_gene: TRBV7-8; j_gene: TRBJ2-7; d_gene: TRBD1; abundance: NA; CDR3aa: CASSISGTANYEQYF; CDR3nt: TGTGCCAGCAGCATTTCCGGGACAGCTAACTACGAGCAGTACTTC
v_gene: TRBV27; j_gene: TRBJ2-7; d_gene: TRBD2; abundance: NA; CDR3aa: CASSPSGTFYEQYF; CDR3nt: TGTGCCAGCAGCCCTAGCGGGACGTTCTACGAGCAGTACTTC
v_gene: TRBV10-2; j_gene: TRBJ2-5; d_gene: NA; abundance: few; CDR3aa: CASSWTVSQETQYF; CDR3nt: TGCGCCAGCAGTTGGACAGTCTCCCAAGAGACCCAGTACTTC
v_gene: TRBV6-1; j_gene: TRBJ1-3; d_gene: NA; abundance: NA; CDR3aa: CASSEGTGLISGNTIYF; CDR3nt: TGTGCCAGCAGTGAAGGTACCGGACTCATCTCTGGAAACACCATATATTTT
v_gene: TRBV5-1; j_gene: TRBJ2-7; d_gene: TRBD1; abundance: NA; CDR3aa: CASSGATGPFYEQYF; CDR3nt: TGCGCCAGCAGTGGCGCGACAGGGCCGTTTTACGAGCAGTACTTC
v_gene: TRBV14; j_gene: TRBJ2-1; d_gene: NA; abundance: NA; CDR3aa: CASTSHNEQFF; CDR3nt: TGTGCCAGCACCTCTCACAATGAGCAGTTCTTC
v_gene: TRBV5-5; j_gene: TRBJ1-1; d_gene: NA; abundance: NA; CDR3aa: CASSLSGKAFF; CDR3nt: TGTGCCAGCAGCTTATCAGGAAAAGCTTTCTTT
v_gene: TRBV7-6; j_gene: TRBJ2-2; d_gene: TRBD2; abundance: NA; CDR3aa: CASSSGTSGQNTGELFF; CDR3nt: TGTGCCAGCAGCTCCGGGACTAGCGGGCAGAACACCGGGGAGCTGTTTTTT
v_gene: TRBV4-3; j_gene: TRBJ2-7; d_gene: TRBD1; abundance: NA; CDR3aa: CASSLTRGYEQYF; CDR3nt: TGCGCCAGCAGCCTAACCAGGGGGTACGAGCAGTACTTC
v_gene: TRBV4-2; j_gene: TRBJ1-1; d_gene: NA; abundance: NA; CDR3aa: CASSPARSKVAEAFF; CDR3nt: TGTGCCAGCAGCCCCGCGAGGTCAAAAGTGGCTGAAGCTTTCTTT
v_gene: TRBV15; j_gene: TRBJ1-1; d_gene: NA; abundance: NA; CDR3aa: CATSSSYRVEAFF; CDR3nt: TGTGCCACCAGCAGTTCCTACAGGGTTGAAGCTTTCTTT
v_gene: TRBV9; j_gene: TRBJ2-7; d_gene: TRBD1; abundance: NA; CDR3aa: CASSARDGTEGIYEQYF; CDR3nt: TGTGCCAGCAGCGCCCGAGACGGGACAGAGGGGATTTACGAGCAGTACTTC
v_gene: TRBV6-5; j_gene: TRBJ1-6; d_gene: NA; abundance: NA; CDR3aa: CASSYKSSYNSPLHF; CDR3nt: TGTGCCAGCAGTTACAAGAGCTCCTATAATTCACCCCTCCACTTT
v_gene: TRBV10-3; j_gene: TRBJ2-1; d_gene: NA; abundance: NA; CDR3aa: CAISESSGERNEQFF; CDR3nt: TGTGCCATCAGTGAGTCGTCTGGCGAGCGGAATGAGCAGTTCTTC
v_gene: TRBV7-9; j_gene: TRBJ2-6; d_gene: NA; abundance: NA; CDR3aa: CASSQDPGAGANVLTF; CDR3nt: TGCGCCAGCAGCCAAGATCCTGGAGCGGGGGCCAACGTCCTGACTTTC
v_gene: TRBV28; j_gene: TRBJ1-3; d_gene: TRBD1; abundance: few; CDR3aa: CASSTPGTGRSGNTIYF; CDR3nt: TGTGCCAGCAGTACTCCCGGGACAGGACGCTCTGGAAACACCATATATTTT
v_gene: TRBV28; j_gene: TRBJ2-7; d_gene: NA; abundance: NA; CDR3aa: CASSQQGEEQYF; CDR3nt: TGTGCCAGCAGTCAACAGGGTGAGGAGCAGTACTTC
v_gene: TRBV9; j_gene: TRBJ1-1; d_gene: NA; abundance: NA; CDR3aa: CASSAGSTEAFF; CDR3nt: TGTGCCAGCAGCGCCGGGAGCACTGAAGCTTTCTTT
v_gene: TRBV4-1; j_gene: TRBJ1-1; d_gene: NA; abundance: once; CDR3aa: CASSQDRGEAFF; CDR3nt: TGCGCCAGCAGCCAAGATCGAGGAGAAGCTTTCTTT
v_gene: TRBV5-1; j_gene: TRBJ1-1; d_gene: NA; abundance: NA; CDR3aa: CASSPGRAQGTEAFF; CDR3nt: TGCGCCAGCAGCCCGGGGAGGGCGCAGGGCACTGAAGCTTTCTTT
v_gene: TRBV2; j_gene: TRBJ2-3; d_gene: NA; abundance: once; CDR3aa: CASSVWTDVIDTQYF; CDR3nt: TGTGCCAGCAGTGTATGGACAGATGTAATAGATACGCAGTATTTT
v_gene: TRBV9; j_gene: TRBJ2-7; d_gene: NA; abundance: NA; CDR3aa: CASSAWGHEQYF; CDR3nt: TGTGCCAGCAGCGCCTGGGGCCACGAGCAGTACTTC
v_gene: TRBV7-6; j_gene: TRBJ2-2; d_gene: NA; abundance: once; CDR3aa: CASSLYGVPRELFF; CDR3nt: TGTGCCAGCAGCTTATACGGGGTTCCCCGGGAGCTGTTTTTT